Shown below are 10 T cell receptor beta chains from a single sample sequenced in a study of monozygotic twins with inflammatory bowel disease. With the 5' RACE reads reprocessed, TCRdb shows one record per CDR3 protein and no DNA. The table for this sample gives roughly 100,000 distinct CDR3 sequences. The source material was blood. The receptors come from a human donor with ulcerative colitis or Crohn's disease, or a healthy co-twin of an affected twin (not recorded which).

The chain couples TRBV25-1 to TRBJ2-7; TCRdb selects TRBD1, and the lack of DNA leaves this call unchecked. There are 17 residues in the CDR3. Germline lookup yields CDR1 MGHDK and CDR2 SYGVNS. CDR3 region: CASSETPRGRDRTLQYF.

This sequence joins TRBV7-2 and TRBJ2-2; without DNA, the TCRdb call of TRBD2 cannot be checked. Per the germline V gene, CDR1 is SGHTA and CDR2 is FQGNSA. The CDR3 covers 15 residues. The CDR3 reads CASSKGGLASGELFF.

The chain recombines TRBV7-2 with TRBJ2-5; as DNA is missing, the TRBD1 call by TCRdb cannot be tested. CDR3 length equals 12 residues. Germline assignment: CDR1 SGHTA and CDR2 FQGNSA. CDR3 sequence reads: CASSHGGETQYF.

The chain uses TRBV15 and TRBJ2-3. The CDR3 is 16 amino acids. Germline CDR1 reads LNHNV; CDR2 reads YYDKDF (reference sequence). The CDR3 sequence: CATSRVGWGVTDTQYF.

The genes are TRBV7-2 and TRBJ2-3; as DNA is missing, the TRBD1 call by TCRdb cannot be tested. This CDR3 spans 13 amino acids. Germline V lookup: CDR1 SGHTA, CDR2 FQGNSA. The CDR3 here is CASSSQGGDTQYF. Based on the CDR3 plus reference TRBV7-2 and TRBJ2-3, the full variable domain is GAGVSQSPSNKVTEKGKDVELRCDPISGHTALYWYRQSLGQGLEFLIYFQGNSAPDKSGLPSDRFSAERTGGSVSTLTIQRTQQEDSAVYLCASSSQGGDTQYFGPGTRLTVL.

The V and J genes are TRBV4-2 and TRBJ1-3; TCRdb outputs TRBD1, but without DNA this stays unchecked. CDR1 and CDR2 (germline): LGHNA, YNFKEQ. The CDR3 runs to 23 residues. This CDR3 reads CASSPRAPPGTGSKPLAGNTIYF.

The genes are TRBV7-2 and TRBJ2-1. CDR1 is SGHTA and CDR2 is FQGNSA in the germline V gene. The CDR3 extends over 17 amino acids. CDR3 sequence: CASSLETGYPSYNEQFF.

The chain links TRBV20-1 to TRBJ1-5; the D call of TRBD1 rests on TCRdb alone, since no DNA is present to check it. This CDR3 contains 15 residues. Germline CDR1 and CDR2: DFQATT and SNEGSKA (reference sequence). The CDR3 is CSATRVSRSNQPQHF.

This rearrangement joins TRBV15 to TRBJ2-4. The CDR3 runs to 12 residues. Germline CDR1 reads LNHNV; CDR2 reads YYDKDF (reference sequence). The CDR3 sequence is CATSRDGNIQYF.

The chain couples TRBV29-1 to TRBJ2-3; lacking DNA, the TRBD1 call made by TCRdb goes unchecked. The CDR3 contains 11 residues. Per germline, CDR1 SQVTM and CDR2 ANQGSEA. CDR3 region: CSVVPLDTQYF.